Sequencing of this TCR beta chain was carried out in a study of blood T cell repertoires in COVID-19. In the authors' methods: Nucleated cell counts were estimated from reference gene primer amplification. Assay used: immunoSEQ multiplex PCR; TCRdb lists only in-frame clones, some missing. Clone size and V and J calls were adopted from that table, with D and trimming inferred from the DNA. The table has about 52,000 clones, 65% to 90% seen once. Germline CDR1 is DFQATT and CDR2 is SNEGSKA (reference sequence). The CDR3 length is 13 residues. Trimming cost V 3 bases and J 12 bases, with 18 bases left between them.

Sample: peripheral blood. The chain uses TRBV20-1 and TRBJ1-5; D is undetermined. This clonotype was obtained from a man in his 70s with acute or convalescent COVID-19. CDR3 nucleotide sequence: TGCAGTGCTAGTCCCCAGGTGGGTTCGGTCCAGCATTTT. It specifies CSASPQVGSVQHF.